These T cell receptor beta chains were read from a single sample in a study of CD8+ T cells in alopecia areata. Assay used: immunoSEQ multiplex PCR; TCRdb lists only in-frame clones, some missing. The profile shows under 110,000 clones, about three fifths of them singletons. The sequencing used CD8+ T cells sorted from blood, collected at approximately week 55, from a patient treated with tofacitinib. The source is a human donor with alopecia areata. Each CDR3 is given without its conserved first and last residue. D genes are given only for firm matches.

v_call	j_call	d_call	cdr3_aa
TRBV5-1	TRBJ2-7	-	ASSGGASSYEQY
TRBV30	TRBJ1-2	-	AWGTGGVNYGYT
TRBV5-1	TRBJ2-7	-	ASSLKTNYEQY
TRBV19	TRBJ1-1	-	ASSIDSDYAEAF
TRBV13	TRBJ2-2	-	ASSLALGNTGELF
TRBV7-8	TRBJ1-4	-	ASSFGLGINEKLF
TRBV9	TRBJ2-1	TRBD2	ASGRGEQF
TRBV7-8	TRBJ2-7	-	ASSPPSLRPPEQY
TRBV11-2	TRBJ2-1	-	ASRRPGAGNEQF
TRBV14	TRBJ2-1	-	ASSQDNIWRQF
TRBV5-6	TRBJ1-5	-	ASSNRVAQPQH
TRBV6-5	TRBJ2-2	-	ASSTIGELF
TRBV29-1	TRBJ1-6	-	SVEEDRGALH
TRBV9	TRBJ2-1	TRBD1	ASSTRDRGDEQF
TRBV6-1	TRBJ2-5	TRBD1	ATKTGQRKTQY
TRBV9	TRBJ2-2	-	ASSVVGVGELF
TRBV25-1	TRBJ2-7	-	ASSERTGWGEQY
TRBV11-2	TRBJ1-3	-	ASSSGGFGNTIY
TRBV6-6	TRBJ2-7	-	ASSPDSHEQY
TRBV19	TRBJ2-2	TRBD1	ARPRTGKKKTEMGTGELF
TRBV19	TRBJ1-1	-	ASTLRGRTEAF
TRBV15	TRBJ2-1	TRBD2	ATSRDLAGGRNEQF
TRBV6-5	TRBJ2-5	-	AGRTVQETQY
TRBV5-6	TRBJ2-7	-	ASSDGTFYEQY